This T cell receptor beta chain was found in a study of human T cells and chemical hapten exposure. To note about this clonotype: Antigen: not known.

Time point described: healthy volunteer bleed at 6 weeks. Total RNA was extracted from unfractionated whole blood. With V trimmed by 4 bases and J by 3 bases, 8 bases remained unmatched. Germline-derived CDR1 and CDR2 are MNHEY and SMNVEV (reference sequence). The CDR3 contains 16 residues. TCRdb re-called the RACE reads with MiXCR, one entry per CDR3 protein. The data show fewer than 85,000 distinct CDR3 sequences, with under 10% seen just once and about 1.4% held by the top ten. Overall study findings and caveats: The number of TCRs above 1 in 1000 frequency did not change after DPC sensitization.

Sequenced input: whole blood. The chain employs TRBV27 and TRBJ2-5; 10 bases map to TRBD1. The origin of this receptor is a male donor in good health. Some clones in this sample may be carry-over from other donors' samples. The CDR3 DNA is TGTGCCAGCAGTTCCCCCTCCGGGACAGGGGAAGAGACCCAGTACTTC. Protein product: CASSSPSGTGEETQYF.